The TCR beta chain under discussion was sequenced for a study of blood T cells in healthy people across ages. Points from the study as a whole: Changes in expanded clonotypes were possibly confounded, as the CMV status of donors was unknown. Naive and antigen-experienced cells were not separated, limiting conclusive comparison.

Concerning this clonotype: The antigen remains undetermined.

Primed by a sample-barcoded 5' primer and a J-beta primer mix, a second PCR proceeded for about 7 to 12 cycles. TCRdb analysed the 5' RACE reads with MiXCR anew, one entry per CDR3 protein. The repertoire holds under 800,000 distinct CDR3 sequences, with about 42% as singletons. V lost 5 bases and J 5 bases, leaving 19 bases between the germline ends. Germline V gene data show CDR1 as DFQATT and CDR2 as SNEGSKA (reference sequence). The CDR3 extends over 15 amino acids. This chain uses TRBV20-1 with TRBJ2-1; perhaps TRBD1 as D (9 bases). This clonotype was sampled from a woman aged 55-69 years in good health. Input material: blood. This chain's CDR3 is CSAARGDRDHNEQFF. In DNA, the CDR3 is TGCAGTGCTGCGCGGGGGGACAGGGACCACAATGAGCAGTTCTTC.